Presented here are 28 T cell receptor beta chains from one specimen sequenced in a study of blood T cell repertoires in COVID-19 (dated by TCRdb to the early 2020s). Library preparation employed the immunoSEQ multiplex PCR assay. TCRdb retrieved this table from immuneACCESS and kept in-frame rearrangements only. Not all clones are present; in checked studies, unresolved V genes account for under half, and no reason is known for the remainder. This sample is represented by about 160,000 clones; around 82% of them were singletons. Of the sample, 6.5% to 7.5% falls within the top ten clones. The sequenced sample consisted of peripheral blood. Every receptor here comes from a man at least 80 years old with COVID-19, enrolled during active disease.

This clone was seen just once. The chain has TRBV11-3 and TRBJ1-1; no clear D. Germline-derived CDR1 and CDR2 are SGHNT and YENEEA. The CDR3 consists of 12 residues. V was trimmed by 5 bases and J by 11 bases, leaving 15 bases between them. DNA of the CDR3: TGTGCCAGCAGCCCTCGACACCCTCCGGCTTTCTTT. Amino acid sequence: CASSPRHPPAFF.

The rearrangement joins TRBV9 to TRBJ1-4, with D hard to call. This CDR3 has 14 amino acids. V was cut by 0 bases and J by 4 bases, with 7 bases left in between. Germline V gene data show CDR1 as SGDLS and CDR2 as YYNGEE. CDR3 loop: CASSVDSNNEKLFF. The CDR3, as DNA: TGTGCCAGCAGCGTAGACAGCAATAATGAAAAACTGTTTTTT.

In this sample, this clone turned up a few times. This chain connects TRBV28 to TRBJ1-5; TRBD1 matches at 9 bases. V was pared by 8 bases and J by 2 bases, with 10 bases of the junction left unmatched. Germline lookup yields CDR1 MDHEN and CDR2 SYDVKM. The CDR3 contains 16 residues. CDR3 loop: CASPPRTGEGNQPQHF. The CDR3 nucleotides read TGTGCCAGCCCCCCCCGGACAGGGGAGGGCAATCAGCCCCAGCATTTT.

This sequence joins TRBV28 and TRBJ2-4; TRBD1 might be the D (6 bases). Looked up from germline, CDR1 is MDHEN and CDR2 is SYDVKM. This CDR3 has 14 residues. The V and J ends lost 7 bases and 9 bases respectively, with 19 bases between them. The CDR3 sequence is CASIEARGVGIQYF. DNA of the CDR3: TGTGCCAGCATAGAGGCCAGGGGAGTGGGCATTCAGTACTTC.

This clone was observed a few times. Written as DNA, the CDR3 is TGTGCCAGCAGCTTAGGCACCTTCCCGGGACTCGCTTACGAGCAGTACTTC. It specifies CASSLGTFPGLAYEQYF. V gene TRBV7-2 combines with J gene TRBJ2-7; D perhaps matches TRBD2 (6 bases). V lost 1 base, J lost 4 bases, and 20 bases lay in between. The CDR3 is 17 amino acids. From germline, CDR1 is SGHTA and CDR2 FQGNSA.

V usage is TRBV10-3 and J usage is TRBJ2-1; TRBD1 agrees at 7 bases. CDR3 length equals 14 residues. The J segment lost 2 bases and the V segment lost 6 bases, leaving 4 bases of the junction unmatched. Germline V gene sequence: CDR1 ENHRY, CDR2 SYGVKD. The DNA for the CDR3 is TGTGCCATCAGGGAACAGGGGCCCTACAATGAGCAGTTCTTC. This gives the protein CAIREQGPYNEQFF.

The rearrangement joins TRBV29-1 to TRBJ1-2; D call uncertain. V was pared by 6 bases and J by 4 bases, with 12 bases between. The V gene's germline CDR1 is SQVTM and CDR2 ANQGSEA. This CDR3 is 12 amino acids long. CDR3 sequence (DNA): TGCAGCGTCCTGGGAGGGTCCTATGGCTACACCTTC. Protein: CSVLGGSYGYTF.

This CDR3 reads CASSLGSGNTEAFF. CDR3 nucleotides: TGTGCCAGCAGCTTAGGGTCAGGGAACACTGAAGCTTTCTTT. The chain combines TRBV7-6 with TRBJ1-1, with no clear D. Deletions cut 1 base from V and 1 base from J, with 7 bases between. The CDR3 runs to 14 residues. Germline CDR1 reads SGHVS; CDR2 reads FNYEAQ. The complete variable domain, with remaining parts taken from reference TRBV7-6 and TRBJ1-1, reads GAGVSQSPRYKVTKRGQDVALRCDPISGHVSLYWYRQALGQGPEFLTYFNYEAQQDKSGLPNDRFSAERPEGSISTLTIQRTEQRDSAMYRCASSLGSGNTEAFFGQGTRLTVV.

The genes are TRBV6-6 and TRBJ1-2; 7 nucleotides line up with TRBD1. Germline trimming cut 6 bases from V and 6 bases from J; bases unmatched to any gene: 4. This CDR3 is 12 amino acids long. Germline V lookup: CDR1 MNHNY, CDR2 SVGAGI (reference sequence). This chain's CDR3 is CASSRDSNGYTF. CDR3 nucleotide sequence: TGTGCCAGCAGCCGGGACAGTAATGGCTACACCTTC.

The chain combines TRBV3-1 (or the pseudogene TRBV3-2) with TRBJ2-5; D might be TRBD1 (6 bases). The V end was cut by 1 base, the J end by 4 bases, with 13 bases between. CDR1 is LGHDT and CDR2 is YNNKEL in the germline V gene (reference sequence). The CDR3 is 15 amino acids. The CDR3 bases are TGTGCCAGCAGCCAAGCTCACAGGGTGGGAGAGACCCAGTACTTC. As protein: CASSQAHRVGETQYF.

V gene TRBV2 combines with J gene TRBJ2-3; 9 nucleotides align to TRBD1. The CDR3 is 15 amino acids. In germline, CDR1 is SNHLY, CDR2 FYNNEI. Germline trimming cut 6 bases from V and 4 bases from J; bases unmatched to any gene: 8. This chain's CDR3 is CASRDPGQGPDTQYF. CDR3 nucleotides: TGTGCCAGCAGGGATCCTGGACAGGGGCCAGATACGCAGTATTTT.

This chain uses TRBV19 with TRBJ1-5; 10 bases match TRBD1. The CDR3 sequence is 14 residues long. Germline CDR1 and CDR2: LNHDA and SQIVND (reference sequence). V lost 3 bases and J lost 5; bases outside the gene matches: 1. The CDR3 spells CASSMGQGYQPQHF. The CDR3 DNA follows: TGTGCCAGTAGTATGGGACAGGGGTATCAGCCCCAGCATTTT.

The rearrangement uses TRBV7-9 and TRBJ1-1; D remains ambiguous. Germline assignment: CDR1 SEHNR and CDR2 FQNEAQ (reference sequence). The CDR3 runs 13 residues. V gave up 6 bases and J gave up 5 bases, with 13 bases separating them. The CDR3 DNA follows: TGTGCCAGCAGGGCCAGAGAGGAAACTGAAGCTTTCTTT. This gives the protein CASRAREETEAFF.

V gene TRBV2 combines with J gene TRBJ1-2; D uncertain. Deletions cut 2 bases from V and 5 bases from J, with 18 bases between. This CDR3 region has 16 residues. From germline, CDR1 is SNHLY and CDR2 FYNNEI. The DNA of the CDR3 is TGTGCCAGCAGTGAAAGCGTCGGAAGACTACCTTATGGCTACACCTTC. Translation: CASSESVGRLPYGYTF.

This chain's CDR3 is CASSYGTSGGDEQFF. Written as DNA, the CDR3 is TGTGCCAGCAGTTATGGGACTAGCGGCGGTGATGAGCAGTTCTTC. The V gene is TRBV6-6, the J gene TRBJ2-1, with TRBD2 matching 11 bases. With V trimmed by 3 bases and J by 8 bases, 6 bases remained unmatched. Germline V gene lookup returns CDR1 MNHNY and CDR2 SVGAGI (reference sequence). The CDR3 is 15 residues long.

CDR3 sequence reads: CASSPPGTKKETQYF. CDR3 DNA sequence: TGTGCCAGCTCACCACCGGGGACAAAAAAAGAGACCCAGTACTTC. This rearrangement joins TRBV18 to TRBJ2-5, with D possibly being TRBD1 (6 bases). CDR3 length equals 15 residues. CDR1 and CDR2 from the germline V gene are KGHSH and LQKENI. Trimming took off 0 bases at V and 3 bases at J, with 11 bases between the two ends.

The CDR3 sequence: CASSLAGQGIHGAFF. The CDR3 DNA reads as TGTGCCAGCAGCTTAGCGGGGCAGGGAATCCATGGCGCTTTCTTT. V usage is TRBV7-9 and J usage is TRBJ1-1; perhaps TRBD1 as D (5 bases). Trimming took 0 bases from V and 11 from J, leaving 19 bases between them. CDR1 and CDR2 from the germline V gene are SEHNR and FQNEAQ (reference sequence). There are 15 residues in the CDR3.

A remark on this clone: This same CDR3 is encoded by further DNA sequences in the sample. V usage is TRBV3-1 (or the pseudogene TRBV3-2) and J usage is TRBJ1-5, with TRBD1 as a possible D gene (6 bases). V was pared by 0 bases and J by 7 bases, with 7 bases between. The CDR3 consists of 13 residues. CDR1 LGHDT and CDR2 YNNKEL come from the germline V gene (reference sequence). The CDR3 reads CASSQDRGQPQHF. The CDR3 region has the DNA TGTGCCAGCAGCCAAGACAGGGGCCAGCCCCAGCATTTT.

This chain links TRBV11-1 with TRBJ2-6, with 12 bases lining up with TRBD2. V gave up 0 bases and J gave up 1 base; unmatched junction bases: 1. CDR3 length equals 18 residues. Looked up from germline, CDR1 is SGHAT and CDR2 is FQDESV (reference sequence). This chain's CDR3 is CASSLATSGGSGANVLTF. CDR3 sequence (DNA): TGTGCCAGCAGCTTAGCTACTAGCGGGGGGTCTGGGGCCAACGTCCTGACTTTC.

This sequence joins TRBV5-1 and TRBJ1-4; 9 bases match TRBD1. The CDR3 contains 14 residues. V was pared by 1 base and J by 8 bases, with 3 bases of the junction left unmatched. Germline-derived CDR1 and CDR2 are SGHRS and YFSETQ. This CDR3 reads CASSLFGTGEKLFF. The CDR3 DNA is TGCGCCAGCAGCTTGTTCGGGACAGGGGAAAAACTGTTTTTT.

The chain combines TRBV3-1 (or the pseudogene TRBV3-2) with TRBJ2-3; D possibly corresponds to TRBD1 (6 bases). This CDR3 spans 17 amino acids. Trimming took off 2 bases at V and 5 bases at J, with 20 bases between the two ends. CDR1 is LGHDT, CDR2 YNNKEL, per germline (reference sequence). The CDR3 DNA reads as TGTGCCAGCAGCCAATCCCTGAGGAACAGGGTGGTAGATACGCAGTATTTT. It specifies CASSQSLRNRVVDTQYF.

This chain connects TRBV6-1 to TRBJ1-2, with D unresolved. CDR3 length: 14 residues. From germline, CDR1 is MNHNS and CDR2 SASEGT. Trimming left V 2 bases short and J 5 bases short, with 12 bases between. CDR3 DNA: TGTGCCAGCAGTGAAACCGGGGTAGGGTATGGCTACACCTTC. Translating it yields CASSETGVGYGYTF.

This clone was recorded only once. The V and J genes are TRBV6-1 and TRBJ1-4; 7 nucleotides align to TRBD1. CDR3 length: 15 residues. Germline CDR1 and CDR2: MNHNS and SASEGT. The V segment lost 2 bases and the J segment 7 bases; nucleotides outside the gene matches: 7. CDR3 protein: CASSEHRTGGEKLFF. The CDR3 DNA reads as TGTGCCAGCAGTGAACATAGGACAGGAGGTGAAAAACTGTTTTTT.

The V gene is TRBV5-4, the J gene TRBJ2-5; the match to TRBD1 covers 7 bases. Germline CDR1 is SGHNT and CDR2 is YYREEE (reference sequence). Trimming cost V 7 bases and J 4 bases; bases outside gene matches: 10. The CDR3 loop spans 14 amino acids. The CDR3 loop is CASFTRQGSETQYF. DNA for the CDR3: TGTGCCAGCTTTACAAGACAGGGCTCAGAGACCCAGTACTTC. Combining the CDR3 with reference TRBV5-4 and TRBJ2-5 gives the whole variable domain ETGVTQSPTHLIKTRGQQVTLRCSSQSGHNTVSWYQQALGQGPQFIFQYYREEENGRGNFPPRFSGLQFPNYSSELNVNALELDDSALYLCASFTRQGSETQYFGPGTRLLVL.

The V call is TRBV2, the J call TRBJ2-5; 7 bases match TRBD1. There are 15 residues in the CDR3. The V and J ends lost 6 bases and 5 bases, in that order; junction bases with no gene match: 12. CDR1 is SNHLY, CDR2 FYNNEI, per germline. CDR3 DNA sequence: TGTGCCAGCAGAGACATTATACAGGGGTGGGAGACCCAGTACTTC. It is translated as CASRDIIQGWETQYF.

This clone was detected only once. The chain joins TRBV24-1 to TRBJ1-2, with TRBD1 matching over 8 bases. V lost 4 bases to trimming and J lost 8 bases; unmatched junction nucleotides: 2. The CDR3 runs to 12 residues. CDR1 and CDR2 from the germline V gene are KGHDR and SFDVKD. The DNA of the CDR3 is TGTGCCACCAGTGAGACAGGGGTCGGCTACACCTTC. Residues: CATSETGVGYTF.

The chain is built from TRBV27 and TRBJ2-7, with D perhaps TRBD1 (6 bases). The CDR3 runs 16 residues. V lost 0 bases and J 3 bases, leaving 15 bases between the germline ends. The germline gives CDR1 MNHEY, CDR2 SMNVEV (reference sequence). Here the CDR3 reads CASSLSLQGTSYEQYF. As DNA, the CDR3 is TGTGCCAGCAGTTTATCTCTCCAGGGGACAAGCTACGAGCAGTACTTC.

V gene TRBV11-3 combines with J gene TRBJ2-5; 13 positions agree with TRBD2. The CDR3 contains 16 residues. Trimming at V came to 5 bases and at J to 5 bases, leaving 8 bases not matched to a gene. The germline CDR1 and CDR2 sequences are SGHNT and YENEEA. The CDR3 reads CASSRTSGGAVETQYF. CDR3 coding DNA: TGTGCCAGCAGCCGAACTAGCGGGGGGGCCGTGGAGACCCAGTACTTC.